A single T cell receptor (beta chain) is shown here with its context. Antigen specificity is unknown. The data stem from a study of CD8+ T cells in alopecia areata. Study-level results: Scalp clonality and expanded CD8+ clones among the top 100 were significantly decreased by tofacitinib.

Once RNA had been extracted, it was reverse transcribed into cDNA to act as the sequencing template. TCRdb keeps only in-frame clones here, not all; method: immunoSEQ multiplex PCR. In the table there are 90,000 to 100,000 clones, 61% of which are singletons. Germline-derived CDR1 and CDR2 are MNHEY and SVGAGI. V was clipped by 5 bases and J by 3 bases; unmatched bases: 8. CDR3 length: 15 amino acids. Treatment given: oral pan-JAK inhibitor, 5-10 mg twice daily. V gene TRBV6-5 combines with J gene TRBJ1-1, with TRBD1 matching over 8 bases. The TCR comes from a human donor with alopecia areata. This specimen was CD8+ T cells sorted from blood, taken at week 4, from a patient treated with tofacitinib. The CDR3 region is CASSPRQGRDTEAFF. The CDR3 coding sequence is TGTGCCAGCAGTCCCCGACAGGGGAGAGACACTGAAGCTTTCTTT.